This T cell receptor (beta chain) was identified during a study of CD8+ T cells in alopecia areata. This clone was seen a few times. Once RNA had been extracted, it was reverse transcribed into cDNA to act as the sequencing template. Generated by immunoSEQ multiplex PCR, the TCRdb table keeps only in-frame clones and is missing some. The table has some 150,000 clones, more than 85% seen once. This CDR3 is 16 amino acids long. In germline, CDR1 is SGDLS, CDR2 YYNGEE. V was pared by 4 bases and J by 2 bases, with 17 bases between. Stated treatment: oral pan-JAK inhibitor, 5-10 mg twice daily. PBMCs yielded sorted CD4+ and CD8+ T cells.

The sequencing here drew on CD8+ T cells sorted from blood, taken at week 4, from a patient treated with tofacitinib. This sequence was found in a human donor with alopecia areata. The chain carries TRBV9 and TRBJ2-3; D is perhaps TRBD2 (5 bases). The CDR3 region is CASSTRLSGLTDTQYF. CDR3 in DNA: TGTGCCAGCAGCACCCGACTAAGCGGCCTCACAGATACGCAGTATTTT.